The 18 T cell receptor beta chains given below trace back to one sample, sequenced in a study of human T cells and chemical hapten exposure. Time point here: healthy volunteer bleed at 2 weeks. Unfractionated whole blood yielded the extracted total RNA. MiXCR, applied by TCRdb to the RACE reads, yields one record per CDR3 protein. The sample holds about 45,000 distinct CDR3 sequences, roughly 4.2% seen once. The source material was whole blood. Receptor source: a human donor in good health. Some clones in this sample may be carry-over from other donors' samples.

CDR3: CASSQEWSRSSYEQYF. CDR3 DNA sequence: TGCGCCAGCAGCCAAGAATGGTCGCGTAGCTCCTACGAGCAGTACTTC. The chain is built from TRBV4-1 and TRBJ2-7; D unresolved. V dropped 0 bases and J dropped 0 bases, with 12 bases sitting between them. This CDR3 region has 16 residues. Germline CDR1 MGHRA, CDR2 YSYEKL.

The V and J genes are TRBV7-8 and TRBJ2-1; D is uncertain. CDR3 length: 15 residues. Trimming left V 4 bases short and J 9 bases short, with 19 bases between. Germline V gives CDR1 SGHVS, CDR2 FQNEAQ. The DNA for the CDR3 is TGTGCCAGCAGCTCAAGACAAGTAGGTGGCAGTGAGCAGTTCTTC. This gives the protein CASSSRQVGGSEQFF.

In its sample, this clonotype was seen a few times. The chain recombines TRBV6-2 or TRBV6-3 with TRBJ2-3; maybe TRBD2 (5 bases). This CDR3 region has 12 residues. With 6 bases removed from V and 6 bases from J, the gap between germline ends came to 10 bases. Germline V gives CDR1 MNHEY, CDR2 SVGEGT. CDR3 nucleotides: TGTGCCAGCAGACTGGGGAGCGATACGCAGTATTTT. Its translation is CASRLGSDTQYF.

This chain connects TRBV9 to TRBJ2-7; 9 bases agree with TRBD2. There are 15 residues in the CDR3. J was trimmed by 4 bases and V by 0 bases; bases with no gene match: 5. Germline V lookup: CDR1 SGDLS, CDR2 YYNGEE. DNA for the CDR3: TGTGCCAGCAGCGTAGGAGGTAGCGGGAGATACGAGCAGTACTTC. This translates into CASSVGGSGRYEQYF.

A few counts support this clonotype. The chain combines TRBV20-1 with TRBJ1-2, with 9 bases matching TRBD1. This CDR3 is 13 amino acids long. The ends lost 5 bases at V and 3 bases at J; junction bases unmatched: 4. Germline V gene data show CDR1 as DFQATT and CDR2 as SNEGSKA (reference sequence). CDR3 sequence: CSAWDRADYGYTF. DNA for the CDR3: TGCAGTGCTTGGGACAGGGCGGACTATGGCTACACCTTC.

The chain uses TRBV19 and TRBJ1-2; D ambiguous. This CDR3 has 12 residues. Trimming shortened V by 5 bases and J by 4 bases, and 8 bases separated the two germline ends. From germline, CDR1 is LNHDA and CDR2 SQIVND (reference sequence). This CDR3 is CASSLGPYGYTF. As DNA, the CDR3 is TGTGCCAGTAGTCTCGGGCCCTATGGCTACACCTTC. Full variable domain (missing parts from reference TRBV19 and TRBJ1-2): DGGITQSPKYLFRKEGQNVTLSCEQNLNHDAMYWYRQDPGQGLRLIYYSQIVNDFQKGDIAEGYSVSREKKESFPLTVTSAQKNPTAFYLCASSLGPYGYTFGSGTRLTVV.

At least ten counts were recorded for this clonotype. This sequence joins TRBV3-1 and TRBJ1-2; 7 bases are a match to TRBD1. Germline V CDR1 and CDR2: LGHDT, YNNKEL (reference sequence). The V gene end was trimmed by 3 bases and the J gene end by 7 bases; junction bases not matched to a gene: 8. The CDR3 spans 14 residues. The chain's CDR3 is CASSQTQQGSGYTF. DNA of the CDR3: TGTGCCAGCAGCCAGACGCAACAGGGGTCTGGCTACACCTTC.

The chain recombines TRBV30 with TRBJ1-2; perhaps TRBD1 as D (5 bases). Germline V CDR1 and CDR2: GTSNPN, SVGIG (reference sequence). This CDR3 spans 13 amino acids. CDR3 DNA: TGTGCATATCCGGGGCCATCTAACTATGGCTACACCTTC. It specifies CAYPGPSNYGYTF. Supplemented by reference TRBV30 and TRBJ1-2, the full variable domain reads SQTIHQWPATLVQPVGSPLSLECTVEGTSNPNLYWYRQAAGRGLQLLFYSVGIGQISSEVPQNLSASRPQDRQFILSSKKLLLSDSGFYLCAYPGPSNYGYTFGSGTRLTVV.

Ten or more counts support this clonotype. This sequence joins TRBV9 and TRBJ2-7; TRBD2 might be the D (7 bases). Trimming left V 3 bases short and J 2 bases short, with 15 bases between. The CDR3 is 15 residues long. Germline-derived CDR1 and CDR2 are SGDLS and YYNGEE. In DNA, the CDR3 is TGTGCCAGCAGCGAAGGGGGAGGGCCTCCCTACGAGCAGTACTTC. Its protein is CASSEGGGPPYEQYF. Complete variable domain (other parts from reference TRBV9 and TRBJ2-7): DSGVTQTPKHLITATGQRVTLRCSPRSGDLSVYWYQQSLDQGLQFLIQYYNGEERAKGNILERFSAQQFPDLHSELNLSSLELGDSALYFCASSEGGGPPYEQYFGPGTRLTVT.

This clonotype was seen a few times. This chain uses TRBV12-3 or TRBV12-4 with TRBJ2-7; the match to TRBD1 covers 7 bases. This CDR3 has 13 residues. V gave up 5 bases and J gave up 3 bases; unmatched junction bases: 4. CDR3 loop: CASSHGTVYEQYF. For the CDR3, the DNA is TGTGCCAGCAGTCACGGGACAGTCTACGAGCAGTACTTC.

This clonotype has a count of ten or more. This rearrangement joins TRBV28 to TRBJ1-5; D is unresolved. The germline V and J ends were trimmed by 6 bases and 0 bases, with 12 bases remaining between them. Germline V gene data show CDR1 as MDHEN and CDR2 as SYDVKM. This CDR3 region has 15 residues. In nucleotides, the CDR3 is TGTGCCAGCAGACCTGAATTACATAGCAATCAGCCCCAGCATTTT. This codes for CASRPELHSNQPQHF.

Only a few counts were recorded for this clonotype. The chain uses TRBV12-3 or TRBV12-4 and TRBJ2-3; TRBD1 or TRBD2 may be the D gene (5 bases each). V dropped 5 bases and J dropped 2 bases, with 14 bases sitting between them. This CDR3 region has 15 residues. The DNA for the CDR3 is TGTGCCAGCAGTCCCAGGGAGCGCCCCACAGATACGCAGTATTTT. It specifies CASSPRERPTDTQYF.

In this sample, this clonotype turned up a few times. V and J are TRBV20-1 and TRBJ1-3, with TRBD1 as a possible D gene (5 bases). Germline CDR1 is DFQATT and CDR2 is SNEGSKA (reference sequence). Trimming cost V 5 bases and J 4 bases, with 18 bases left between them. The CDR3 consists of 15 residues. The CDR3 loop reads CSARNPQGGGNTIYF. CDR3 nucleotide sequence: TGCAGTGCTCGAAACCCCCAGGGAGGAGGAAACACCATATATTTT.

This clonotype appeared once. This clone may be a read error of a much larger clone one base away. CDR3 region: CASSPLVPGGRANEQYF. CDR3 DNA sequence: TGTGCCAGCAGCCCCCTCGTACCCGGGGGGCGAGCCAACGAGCAGTACTTC. The V call is TRBV11-2, the J call TRBJ2-7; D possibly corresponds to TRBD2 (7 bases). V was pared by 5 bases and J by 5 bases, with 25 bases between. Germline-derived CDR1 and CDR2 are SGHAT and FQNNGV. The CDR3 is made up of 17 amino acids.

This clonotype was counted at least ten times. The genes are TRBV13 and TRBJ2-5, with 8 bases matching TRBD1. V lost 5 bases, J lost 2 bases, and 10 bases stayed unmatched. The length of the CDR3 is 16 residues. The germline V gene encodes CDR1 PRHDT and CDR2 FYEKMQ (reference sequence). Here the CDR3 DNA reads TGTGCCAGCAGCCCGTTAGGGACAGGTGTTCAAGAGACCCAGTACTTC. Encoded protein: CASSPLGTGVQETQYF.

Many counts were recorded for this clonotype. The chain joins TRBV27 to TRBJ2-7, with a tentative D call TRBD2 (6 bases). The germline V gene has CDR1 MNHEY and CDR2 SMNVEV (reference sequence). V lost 1 base to trimming and J lost 6 bases, with 10 bases between them. The CDR3 has 13 amino acids. CDR3 nucleotide sequence: TGTGCCAGCAGTTTATTTGGGGGAGGCGAGCAGTACTTC. Its protein is CASSLFGGGEQYF.

This clonotype was detected a few times. V and J are TRBV2 and TRBJ2-3; 10 bases fit TRBD1. J lost 3 bases, V lost 8 bases, and 8 bases had no gene match. Germline loops: CDR1 SNHLY, CDR2 FYNNEI. This CDR3 is 15 amino acids long. This CDR3 is CASSRTGGTTDTQYF. The DNA of the CDR3 is TGTGCCAGCTCTCGGACAGGGGGGACGACAGATACGCAGTATTTT.

This clonotype appeared many times. This chain connects TRBV29-1 to TRBJ2-2, with D perhaps being TRBD1 or TRBD2 (6 bases each). V was clipped by 3 bases and J by 4 bases, with 12 bases between them. The germline CDR1 and CDR2 sequences are SQVTM and ANQGSEA. The CDR3 is 14 residues long. CDR3 sequence reads: CSVDERGATGELFF. In DNA, the CDR3 is TGCAGCGTTGACGAGAGGGGGGCCACCGGGGAGCTGTTTTTT.